Listed below are T cell receptor beta chains from one sample, sequenced in a study of vaccination and CD4 T cells after COVID-19. These TCRs' antigens remain unknown. MiXCR was run by TCRdb on the PCR reads, yielding one entry per CDR3 protein. The table includes thousands of distinct CDR3 sequences, approximately 34% detected once. Sequenced: CD4+ T cells from blood, cultured in vitro. The origin of the receptors is a human donor in good health. Each CDR3 is given with its conserved first and last residue. A D gene is named only where the DNA matches it firmly. Clone size is shown for a subset of rows, as once, few, many or a class of expanded clone.

DNA: TGTGCCAGCAGTGTGGGTCAGGGAGGCGGTGGAAACACCATATATTTT
CDR3: CASSVGQGGGGNTIYF
V: TRBV2
J: TRBJ1-3
D: NA
size: once

DNA: TGTGCCACCCGGACAGGGATGAATGAGCAGTTCTTC
CDR3: CATRTGMNEQFF
V: TRBV21-1
J: TRBJ2-1
D: NA
size: few

DNA: TGTGCCAGCAGCCAACTACGGAGGGGTTTCACTGAAGCTTTCTTT
CDR3: CASSQLRRGFTEAFF
V: TRBV6-1
J: TRBJ1-1
D: NA
size: NA

DNA: TGTGCCAGCATCCCTCTAGCGAGGCCCTACAATGAGCAGTTCTTC
CDR3: CASIPLARPYNEQFF
V: TRBV28
J: TRBJ2-1
D: NA
size: NA

DNA: TGTGCCAGCATGGACAGGGCAGCAAACACCATATATTTT
CDR3: CASMDRAANTIYF
V: TRBV12-3/TRBV12-4
J: TRBJ1-3
D: TRBD1
size: NA

DNA: TGCAGCGTTGAGGGTAGGGACGGAAACACCATATATTTT
CDR3: CSVEGRDGNTIYF
V: TRBV29-1
J: TRBJ1-3
D: NA
size: NA

DNA: TGCAGTGCTAGACACCGAGCGGGAGGGGAGACCCAGTACTTC
CDR3: CSARHRAGGETQYF
V: TRBV20-1
J: TRBJ2-5
D: TRBD2
size: medium-sized

DNA: TGCAGTGCTATCGGGACGCAAGATCAGCCCCAGCATTTT
CDR3: CSAIGTQDQPQHF
V: TRBV20-1
J: TRBJ1-5
D: NA
size: NA

DNA: TGCAGTGCTAGATGGGGGGAGGGGGTAGAGACCCAGTACTTC
CDR3: CSARWGEGVETQYF
V: TRBV20-1
J: TRBJ2-5
D: NA
size: NA

DNA: TGTGCCAGCTCACCCGGGACAGGGGGCTACGAGCAGTACTTC
CDR3: CASSPGTGGYEQYF
V: TRBV18
J: TRBJ2-7
D: TRBD1
size: few

DNA: TGTGCCAGCAGTTTAAGGGCCGAGCGGGCACCCCTCAATGAGCAGTTCTTC
CDR3: CASSLRAERAPLNEQFF
V: TRBV28
J: TRBJ2-1
D: NA
size: NA

DNA: TGTGCCAGCAGCTTGGCCAGGGACAGGGTAATCTTT
CDR3: CASSLARDRVIF
V: TRBV5-4
J: TRBJ1-1
D: TRBD1
size: NA

DNA: TGCGCCAGCAGCCAAGATATCGGGGTTGGGGGCACTGAAGCTTTCTTT
CDR3: CASSQDIGVGGTEAFF
V: TRBV4-3
J: TRBJ1-1
D: NA
size: NA

DNA: TGCGCCAGCAGCTTGAGTTCAGGGAATCAGCCCCAGCATTTT
CDR3: CASSLSSGNQPQHF
V: TRBV5-1
J: TRBJ1-5
D: NA
size: NA

DNA: TGTGCCAGCGGATCGGGCTGGCGGGGACCGGACACTGAAGCTTTCTTT
CDR3: CASGSGWRGPDTEAFF
V: TRBV7-2
J: TRBJ1-1
D: NA
size: few

DNA: TGCGCCAGCAGCCCGGGACTAGCGGGAGGTTGGGAGACCCAGTACTTC
CDR3: CASSPGLAGGWETQYF
V: TRBV5-1
J: TRBJ2-5
D: TRBD2
size: NA

DNA: TGCGCCAGCAGCTTGGCTACGGGGCGCAATGATGGCTACACCTTC
CDR3: CASSLATGRNDGYTF
V: TRBV5-1
J: TRBJ1-2
D: NA
size: NA

DNA: TGTGCCAGCAGCCCCCAGGGGGCCTCTGGTCCCCAGCATTTT
CDR3: CASSPQGASGPQHF
V: TRBV4-2
J: TRBJ1-5
D: TRBD1
size: few

DNA: TGTGCCAGCAGTTTCTCCGGGACAATGAACACTGAAGCTTTCTTT
CDR3: CASSFSGTMNTEAFF
V: TRBV27
J: TRBJ1-1
D: NA
size: NA

DNA: TGCAGTGCTAGAGACCCGGGACAGGGGGCGCGTGAGCAGTACTTC
CDR3: CSARDPGQGAREQYF
V: TRBV20-1
J: TRBJ2-7
D: TRBD1
size: NA

DNA: TGCAGTGCTAGAGCCCAACTAGCGGCTACCTACAATGAGCAGTTCTTC
CDR3: CSARAQLAATYNEQFF
V: TRBV20-1
J: TRBJ2-1
D: TRBD2
size: once

DNA: TGTGCCAGCAGCTTGGAAAGAGCTAATTCACCCCTCCACTTT
CDR3: CASSLERANSPLHF
V: TRBV5-6
J: TRBJ1-6
D: NA
size: few

DNA: TGTGCCAGCAGCCGGGACGACTACAATGAGCAGTTCTTC
CDR3: CASSRDDYNEQFF
V: TRBV6-2/TRBV6-3
J: TRBJ2-1
D: NA
size: NA

DNA: TGCAGTGCTAGGAGGTCCACTCGGGATTCCCAGCATTTT
CDR3: CSARRSTRDSQHF
V: TRBV20-1
J: TRBJ1-5
D: NA
size: few

DNA: TGTGCTAGCAGCTTAGACGAGGTGTCAGATACGCAGTATTTT
CDR3: CASSLDEVSDTQYF
V: TRBV7-7
J: TRBJ2-3
D: NA
size: NA

DNA: TGTGCCATCACCGAGCAGGTGAACACTGAAGCTTTCTTT
CDR3: CAITEQVNTEAFF
V: TRBV10-3
J: TRBJ1-1
D: NA
size: NA

DNA: TGTGCCACCAGCAGTCGGGGTAATGAAAAACTGTTTTTT
CDR3: CATSSRGNEKLFF
V: TRBV15
J: TRBJ1-4
D: NA
size: NA

DNA: TGTGCCAGCAGTCCTCCGGGGTTCGATGGCTACACCTTC
CDR3: CASSPPGFDGYTF
V: TRBV28
J: TRBJ1-2
D: NA
size: NA

DNA: TGTGCCAGCAGCTTGGCCGGACAGAGGAACACTGAAGCTTTCTTT
CDR3: CASSLAGQRNTEAFF
V: TRBV5-4
J: TRBJ1-1
D: NA
size: NA

DNA: TGCGCCAGCACCTTCCAGGGGCGAGGGGCAGATACGCAGTATTTT
CDR3: CASTFQGRGADTQYF
V: TRBV5-1
J: TRBJ2-3
D: NA
size: NA

DNA: TGCAGTAGCAGGAATTTATATAGCAATCAGCCCCAGCATTTT
CDR3: CSSRNLYSNQPQHF
V: TRBV20-1
J: TRBJ1-5
D: NA
size: medium-sized

DNA: TGTGCCAGCGCCCTTAGGGGGCGCACAGATACGCAGTATTTT
CDR3: CASALRGRTDTQYF
V: TRBV27
J: TRBJ2-3
D: TRBD1
size: NA

DNA: TGTGCCAGCAGCCCGGGACTTGGTTACAACACCATATATTTT
CDR3: CASSPGLGYNTIYF
V: TRBV7-2
J: TRBJ1-3
D: NA
size: few

DNA: TGTGCCAGCAGCCCGGGGGGACTAGCCAAAAACATTCAGTACTTC
CDR3: CASSPGGLAKNIQYF
V: TRBV5-4
J: TRBJ2-4
D: TRBD2
size: few

DNA: TGTGCCACCAGTGTACCAGCTTTAGGGAATGAGCAGTTCTTC
CDR3: CATSVPALGNEQFF
V: TRBV24-1
J: TRBJ2-1
D: NA
size: few

DNA: TGCAGTGCGAGCAGGCCGCTCGGGGGGAGCGACGAGCAGTACTTC
CDR3: CSASRPLGGSDEQYF
V: TRBV20-1
J: TRBJ2-7
D: TRBD2
size: NA

DNA: TGCAGTGCTGGCGGACAGGGCGTCAGCTATGGCTACACCTTC
CDR3: CSAGGQGVSYGYTF
V: TRBV20-1
J: TRBJ1-2
D: TRBD1
size: NA

DNA: TGTGCCACCAGTGACCCGCAAGGGCCAGCAGATACGCAGTATTTT
CDR3: CATSDPQGPADTQYF
V: TRBV24-1
J: TRBJ2-3
D: NA
size: NA

DNA: TGTGCCAGCACGCAGGGGGGCTGGGACACTGAAGCTTTCTTT
CDR3: CASTQGGWDTEAFF
V: TRBV5-8
J: TRBJ1-1
D: TRBD1
size: NA

DNA: TGTGCCTGGAGGAGGGGGGGAGGGGCCAACGTCCTGACTTTC
CDR3: CAWRRGGGANVLTF
V: TRBV30
J: TRBJ2-6
D: NA
size: NA

DNA: TGCGCCAGCAGCCTGGGACAGGGCAACTCAGATACGCAGTATTTT
CDR3: CASSLGQGNSDTQYF
V: TRBV4-1
J: TRBJ2-3
D: TRBD1
size: NA

DNA: TGTGCCACCAGCAGAGATTTTGCCCAGGACTATGGCTACACCTTC
CDR3: CATSRDFAQDYGYTF
V: TRBV15
J: TRBJ1-2
D: NA
size: NA

DNA: TGCAGTGCGTGGGACAGGGGAAGCAATCAGCCCCAGCATTTT
CDR3: CSAWDRGSNQPQHF
V: TRBV20-1
J: TRBJ1-5
D: TRBD1
size: NA

DNA: TGTGCCAGCAGCCCCGCACCCCGGGGGACAGGGGGAGGCTATGGCTACACCTTC
CDR3: CASSPAPRGTGGGYGYTF
V: TRBV7-2
J: TRBJ1-2
D: TRBD1
size: few

DNA: TGTGCCAGCAGTACCTGGGACGAGCAGTACTTC
CDR3: CASSTWDEQYF
V: TRBV6-1
J: TRBJ2-7
D: NA
size: few

DNA: TGTGCCAGCAGACGGGACATCGCTTCCCAAGAGACCCAGTACTTC
CDR3: CASRRDIASQETQYF
V: TRBV6-2/TRBV6-3
J: TRBJ2-5
D: NA
size: NA

DNA: TGTGCCAGCAGTTTGTTAACTACAACAGGGGGAAATCAGCCCCAGCATTTT
CDR3: CASSLLTTTGGNQPQHF
V: TRBV28
J: TRBJ1-5
D: TRBD1
size: few

DNA: TGTGCCATCAGTGAGACTACAGGGGGAAGCACTGAAGCTTTCTTT
CDR3: CAISETTGGSTEAFF
V: TRBV10-3
J: TRBJ1-1
D: TRBD1
size: few

DNA: TGTGCCTGGAGCCCCCAGGCAGTGAGGCCCTACGAGCAGTACTTC
CDR3: CAWSPQAVRPYEQYF
V: TRBV30
J: TRBJ2-7
D: NA
size: NA

DNA: TGTGCCAGCAGCCCCCTAGGTCCAGGGTACACAGATACGCAGTATTTT
CDR3: CASSPLGPGYTDTQYF
V: TRBV7-2
J: TRBJ2-3
D: NA
size: few

DNA: TGCAGTGCCAGGGATCTAGCGGTGTACGAGCAGTACTTC
CDR3: CSARDLAVYEQYF
V: TRBV20-1
J: TRBJ2-7
D: TRBD2
size: few

DNA: TGTGCCAGCAGCCGGGACTTAAAGTACGAGCAGTACTTC
CDR3: CASSRDLKYEQYF
V: TRBV2
J: TRBJ2-7
D: NA
size: NA

DNA: TGTGCCAGCAGTTACAGGCCGACGAACACCGGGGAGCTGTTTTTT
CDR3: CASSYRPTNTGELFF
V: TRBV6-5
J: TRBJ2-2
D: NA
size: few

DNA: TGCAGTGCCGACCAGGGGGTCCATCAGCCCCAGCATTTT
CDR3: CSADQGVHQPQHF
V: TRBV20-1
J: TRBJ1-5
D: TRBD1
size: few

DNA: TGTGCCAGCAGCCGGCGGGGGGGCGAGGGTAGAGCCCAGCATTTT
CDR3: CASSRRGGEGRAQHF
V: TRBV6-1
J: TRBJ1-5
D: NA
size: medium-sized

DNA: TGTGCCAGCAGTTACCGAGCATACTCCTACGAGCAGTACTTC
CDR3: CASSYRAYSYEQYF
V: TRBV6-5
J: TRBJ2-7
D: NA
size: few

DNA: TGTGCCAGCACCGGGACAGGAACTTATTACGAGCAGTACTTC
CDR3: CASTGTGTYYEQYF
V: TRBV6-2/TRBV6-3
J: TRBJ2-7
D: TRBD1
size: NA